A single sample gave rise to the 30 T cell receptor beta chains below, sequenced in a study of immune evolution from preneoplasia to lung adenocarcinoma. Libraries were prepared by immunoSEQ multiplex PCR; TCRdb keeps only in-frame clonotypes and omits some of them. This table has roughly 5,100 clones, around 72% appearing once. Material: FFPE adjacent normal lung tissue. Receptors were obtained from a donor older than 65 with lung adenocarcinoma.

This clone was counted between two and nine times. This chain uses TRBV6-6 with TRBJ1-1; D is undetermined. The germline gives CDR1 MNHNY, CDR2 SVGAGI (reference sequence). The CDR3 runs 13 residues. V lost 10 bases to trimming and J lost 4 bases, with 16 bases between them. The CDR3 protein is CAIRTFPGTEAFF. The CDR3 DNA reads TGTGCCATACGGACGTTCCCGGGCACTGAAGCTTTCTTT.

By its share, this clone is large. The chain recombines TRBV15 with TRBJ1-1, with TRBD1 matching over 8 bases. Germline V lookup: CDR1 LNHNV, CDR2 YYDKDF (reference sequence). The CDR3 has 16 amino acids. The V and J ends lost 3 bases and 6 bases, in that order; junction bases with no gene match: 12. The CDR3 nucleotides are TGTGCCACCAGCAGTCCCGACAGGGGCCCGGGGGCTGAAGCTTTCTTT. Protein sequence: CATSSPDRGPGAEAFF.

This chain connects TRBV5-4 to TRBJ2-7; perhaps D is TRBD1 or TRBD2 (6 bases each). The CDR3 has 15 residues. CDR1 SGHNT and CDR2 YYREEE come from the germline V gene (reference sequence). V gave up 2 bases and J gave up 0 bases, with 12 bases separating them. In DNA form, the CDR3 reads TGTGCCAGCAGCTTAGGGGGGACCTCCTCCTACGAGCAGTACTTC. Translating it yields CASSLGGTSSYEQYF.

This clone was found a few times. The rearrangement links TRBV9 to TRBJ2-1; D possibly corresponds to TRBD1 (5 bases). Germline V gives CDR1 SGDLS, CDR2 YYNGEE. Deletions cut 5 bases from V and 2 bases from J, with 11 bases between. CDR3 length: 14 amino acids. CDR3 sequence: CASSSDNTYNEQFF. In nucleotides, the CDR3 is TGTGCCAGCAGTTCGGACAACACCTACAATGAGCAGTTCTTC.

The rearrangement links TRBV5-5 to TRBJ2-6; the match to TRBD1 covers 8 bases. The CDR3 totals 14 residues. The V and J ends lost 4 bases and 4 bases, in that order; junction bases with no gene match: 1. Germline assignment: CDR1 SGHKS and CDR2 YYEKEE (reference sequence). CDR3 region: CASSRTGGANVLTF. The CDR3 DNA reads TGTGCCAGCAGCCGGACAGGGGGGGCCAACGTCCTGACTTTC.

This clone was counted between two and nine times. The chain is built from TRBV6-1 and TRBJ2-2; 8 bases line up with TRBD1. Per the germline V gene, CDR1 is MNHNS and CDR2 is SASEGT. The CDR3 covers 15 residues. V was pared by 6 bases and J by 3 bases, with 6 bases of the junction left unmatched. CDR3 loop: CASRPGGFDTGELFF. For the CDR3, the DNA is TGTGCCAGCAGACCAGGGGGCTTCGACACCGGGGAGCTGTTTTTT.

This chain links TRBV2 with TRBJ2-7; TRBD2 matches 7 bases. The CDR3 is 13 residues long. V was pared by 6 bases and J by 6 bases, with 8 bases of the junction left unmatched. Germline loops: CDR1 SNHLY, CDR2 FYNNEI. The CDR3 spells CASRKGDYGEQYF. CDR3 in DNA: TGTGCCAGCAGGAAAGGGGACTATGGCGAGCAGTACTTC.

This clone appeared a few times. The chain has TRBV19 and TRBJ1-1; 7 nucleotides match TRBD1. J lost 4 bases, V lost 5 bases, and 7 bases had no gene match. In germline, CDR1 is LNHDA, CDR2 SQIVND (reference sequence). The CDR3 has 14 residues. In DNA, the CDR3 is TGTGCCAGTAGTTTACCGGGACAGCTCACTGAAGCTTTCTTT. Protein: CASSLPGQLTEAFF. Looking up the rest from reference TRBV19 and TRBJ1-1 gives the full variable domain: DGGITQSPKYLFRKEGQNVTLSCEQNLNHDAMYWYRQDPGQGLRLIYYSQIVNDFQKGDIAEGYSVSREKKESFPLTVTSAQKNPTAFYLCASSLPGQLTEAFFGQGTRLTVV.

This chain links TRBV10-3 with TRBJ2-1; possible D gene TRBD1, 6 bases. The CDR3 covers 17 residues. Germline CDR1 ENHRY, CDR2 SYGVKD. Trimming took 6 bases from V and 0 from J, leaving 18 bases between them. The chain's CDR3 is CAIRDSRNYNSYNEQFF. The DNA for the CDR3 is TGTGCCATCAGGGACAGTAGAAATTATAACTCCTACAATGAGCAGTTCTTC.

The chain recombines TRBV6-1 with TRBJ2-7, with D possibly TRBD1 on 6 matching bases. CDR1 is MNHNS, CDR2 SASEGT, per germline. The V gene lost 5 bases and the J gene lost 3 bases, with 11 bases spanning the gap. The CDR3 runs 13 residues. CDR3 DNA sequence: TGTGCCAGCAGTTGGCAGGACAGCTACGAGCAGTACTTC. Amino acid sequence: CASSWQDSYEQYF.

The V and J genes are TRBV15 and TRBJ2-7, with D possibly being TRBD2 (5 bases). The V gene's germline CDR1 is LNHNV and CDR2 YYDKDF (reference sequence). V dropped 0 bases and J dropped 3 bases, with 9 bases sitting between them. The CDR3 totals 14 residues. CDR3 sequence (DNA): TGTGCCACCAGCAGAGATCTGGGAGTCTACGAGCAGTACTTC. This codes for CATSRDLGVYEQYF.

This clone came up once. The V gene is TRBV11-1, the J gene TRBJ2-1; D is possibly TRBD1 or TRBD2 (7 bases each). Germline CDR1 is SGHAT and CDR2 is FQDESV (reference sequence). The length of the CDR3 is 15 residues. V was shortened by 5 bases and J by 8 bases, with 19 bases between the two germline ends. The CDR3 here is CASSLDREGEDEQFF. For the CDR3, the DNA is TGTGCCAGCAGCCTAGACAGGGAGGGAGAAGATGAGCAGTTCTTC.

This chain uses TRBV4-1 with TRBJ2-5; D unresolved. Trimming removed 0 bases at V and 6 bases at J, with 8 bases between. Germline V gene lookup returns CDR1 MGHRA and CDR2 YSYEKL. The CDR3 loop spans 13 amino acids. This CDR3 is CASSQERLKTQYF. CDR3 in DNA: TGCGCCAGCAGCCAAGAGAGATTGAAGACCCAGTACTTC.

The chain employs TRBV5-1 and TRBJ2-6; tentative D call: TRBD1 (6 bases). The CDR3 consists of 16 residues. Germline assignment: CDR1 SGHRS and CDR2 YFSETQ. Trimming took 4 bases from V and 2 from J, leaving 13 bases between them. The CDR3 nucleotides are TGCGCCAGCAGCGCCACAGGGATGACTGGGGCCAACGTCCTGACTTTC. Protein product: CASSATGMTGANVLTF. The complete variable domain, with remaining parts taken from reference TRBV5-1 and TRBJ2-6, reads KAGVTQTPRYLIKTRGQQVTLSCSPISGHRSVSWYQQTPGQGLQFLFEYFSETQRNKGNFPGRFSGRQFSNSRSEMNVSTLELGDSALYLCASSATGMTGANVLTFGAGSRLTVL.

V gene TRBV11-3 combines with J gene TRBJ2-7, with D tentatively TRBD1 or TRBD2 (6 bases each). Per germline, CDR1 SGHNT and CDR2 YENEEA. This CDR3 spans 15 amino acids. Between the trimmed V and J ends, which lost 0 bases and 2 bases, there was a span of 11 bases. The DNA of the CDR3 is TGTGCCAGCAGCTTAGAACAGGGACTCCCCTACGAGCAGTACTTC. Amino acid sequence: CASSLEQGLPYEQYF.

This chain links TRBV6-5 with TRBJ2-7; D is ambiguous. The CDR3 length is 14 residues. Per the germline V gene, CDR1 is MNHEY and CDR2 is SVGAGI. Trimming left V 2 bases short and J 2 bases short, with 10 bases between. The CDR3 nucleotides read TGTGCCAGCAGTTACCAAAGGACGGCCTACGAGCAGTACTTC. Its protein product is CASSYQRTAYEQYF.

This sequence joins TRBV27 and TRBJ1-1; D perhaps matches TRBD1 (5 bases). V was shortened by 5 bases and J by 3 bases, with 13 bases between the two germline ends. Germline-derived CDR1 and CDR2 are MNHEY and SMNVEV (reference sequence). The CDR3 covers 14 residues. The CDR3 spells CASSPMGGHTEAFF. The CDR3 nucleotides read TGTGCCAGCAGTCCAATGGGGGGACACACTGAAGCTTTCTTT.

This clone was detected a few times. The gene calls are TRBV9 and TRBJ2-2; the match to TRBD2 covers 12 bases. This CDR3 is 16 amino acids long. Trimming cost V 0 bases and J 7 bases; bases outside gene matches: 4. The germline gives CDR1 SGDLS, CDR2 YYNGEE. In DNA, the CDR3 is TGTGCCAGCAGCGTAGAAGAGGGACTAGCGGGCGGGGAGCTGTTTTTT. Amino acid sequence: CASSVEEGLAGGELFF.

The V gene is TRBV6-5, the J gene TRBJ1-1, with D hard to call. The V and J ends lost 6 bases and 5 bases respectively, with 16 bases between them. The CDR3 extends over 14 amino acids. Germline V gene sequence: CDR1 MNHEY, CDR2 SVGAGI. For the CDR3, the DNA is TGTGCCAGCAGCCGAGGGCTTGGGGAGACTGAAGCTTTCTTT. This encodes CASSRGLGETEAFF.

The chain links TRBV5-5 to TRBJ2-7; 11 bases agree with TRBD1. The CDR3 loop spans 15 amino acids. Germline V gives CDR1 SGHKS, CDR2 YYEKEE (reference sequence). The junction had 7 bases not matched to a gene; V was cut back by 3 bases and J by 5 bases. CDR3 DNA: TGTGCCAGCAGCTCGTCCGGGACAGGGGGACACGAGCAGTACTTC. Translation gives CASSSSGTGGHEQYF.

This clone was picked up a small number of times. V and J are TRBV11-2 and TRBJ1-2; D may be TRBD1 (6 bases). CDR1 is SGHAT, CDR2 FQNNGV, per germline. V was shortened by 3 bases and J by 7 bases, with 12 bases between the two germline ends. The CDR3 runs 13 residues. CDR3 sequence reads: CASSLEGEAGYTF. The CDR3 nucleotides read TGTGCCAGCAGCTTGGAGGGGGAAGCTGGCTACACCTTC.

The J gene is TRBJ2-2, the V gene TRBV30, with TRBD2 identical over 8 bases. The germline V gene encodes CDR1 GTSNPN and CDR2 SVGIG (reference sequence). The CDR3 contains 13 residues. V lost 5 bases and J lost 6; bases outside the gene matches: 5. This CDR3 is CAWLAGVAGELFF. The CDR3 nucleotides read TGTGCCTGGCTAGCGGGTGTAGCCGGGGAGCTGTTTTTT.

The V gene is TRBV11-1, the J gene TRBJ2-3; TRBD2 might be the D (6 bases). V lost 8 bases, J lost 5 bases, and 17 bases lay in between. CDR3 length: 14 amino acids. Germline lookup yields CDR1 SGHAT and CDR2 FQDESV (reference sequence). CDR3 in DNA: TGTGCCAGCGCGAACCCTGGGGAGGTAGATACGCAGTATTTT. Protein: CASANPGEVDTQYF.

The rearrangement uses TRBV6-5 and TRBJ1-1, with D unclear. The germline CDR1 and CDR2 sequences are MNHEY and SVGAGI. The CDR3 totals 13 residues. V was cut by 0 bases and J by 3 bases, with 5 bases left in between. Written as DNA, the CDR3 is TGTGCCAGCAGTTACTCCCGGGACACTGAAGCTTTCTTT. The encoded protein is CASSYSRDTEAFF.

The chain couples TRBV6-5 to TRBJ2-2, with TRBD1 as a possible D gene (5 bases). Germline V gene sequence: CDR1 MNHEY, CDR2 SVGAGI. V shed 8 bases and J shed 0 bases, with 7 bases lying between them. The CDR3 sequence is 13 residues long. CDR3 coding DNA: TGTGCCAGCGGGGCATCGAACACCGGGGAGCTGTTTTTT. It specifies CASGASNTGELFF.

The table lists this clone with a few counts. The CDR3 loop is CASSLQGAKTEAFF. For the CDR3, the DNA is TGTGCCAGCAGCTTACAGGGGGCGAAGACTGAAGCTTTCTTT. V gene TRBV7-9 combines with J gene TRBJ1-1, with 8 bases aligning to TRBD1. In germline, CDR1 is SEHNR, CDR2 FQNEAQ (reference sequence). The CDR3 extends over 14 amino acids. Unmatched junction bases numbered 4, after V lost 2 bases and J lost 5 bases.

CDR3: CASSPPRLAGVIGELFF. The CDR3 DNA reads as TGTGCCAGCAGCCCCCCTCGACTAGCGGGAGTCATCGGGGAGCTGTTTTTT. This chain joins TRBV9 and TRBJ2-2, with TRBD2 matching over 12 bases. The CDR3 loop spans 17 amino acids. The V segment lost 4 bases and the J segment 7 bases; nucleotides outside the gene matches: 11. Germline V gene sequence: CDR1 SGDLS, CDR2 YYNGEE.

V and J are TRBV19 and TRBJ2-5; 9 nucleotides align to TRBD1. The germline CDR1 and CDR2 sequences are LNHDA and SQIVND (reference sequence). The CDR3 sequence is 14 residues long. J was trimmed by 4 bases and V by 8 bases; bases with no gene match: 8. The CDR3 bases are TGTGCCAGTGGGGGACAGGGTGTCGGAGAGACCCAGTACTTC. Its protein product is CASGGQGVGETQYF.

The chain is built from TRBV5-8 and TRBJ1-2; D unclear. CDR1 is SGHTS and CDR2 is YDEGEE in the germline V gene. The length of the CDR3 is 14 residues. Trimming removed 4 bases from V and 4 bases from J, with 14 bases in between. For the CDR3, the DNA is TGTGCCAGCAGCCCCGGCGGCTCGAGCTATGGCTACACCTTC. Translation gives CASSPGGSSYGYTF.

The rearrangement uses TRBV10-3 and TRBJ2-7, with D tentatively TRBD1 (5 bases). CDR1 and CDR2 (germline): ENHRY, SYGVKD. This CDR3 has 14 residues. Deletions cut 3 bases from V and 1 base from J, with 10 bases between. The CDR3 loop is CAISDSKGSYEQYF. The CDR3 nucleotides read TGTGCCATCAGTGATTCAAAGGGGTCCTACGAGCAGTACTTC.